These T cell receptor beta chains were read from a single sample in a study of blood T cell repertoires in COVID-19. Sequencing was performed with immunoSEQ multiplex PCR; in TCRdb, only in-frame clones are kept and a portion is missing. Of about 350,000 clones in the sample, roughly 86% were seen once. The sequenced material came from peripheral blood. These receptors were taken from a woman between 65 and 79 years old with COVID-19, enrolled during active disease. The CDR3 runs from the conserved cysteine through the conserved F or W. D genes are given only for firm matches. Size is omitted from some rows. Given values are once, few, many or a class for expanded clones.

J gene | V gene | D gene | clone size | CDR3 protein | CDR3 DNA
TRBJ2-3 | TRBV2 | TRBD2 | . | CASRTGTSGGDTQYF | TGTGCCAGCAGAACAGGGACTAGCGGCGGAGATACGCAGTATTTT
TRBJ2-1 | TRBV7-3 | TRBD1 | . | CASSSTGTGIYNEQFF | TGTGCCAGCAGCTCGACCGGGACAGGGATCTACAATGAGCAGTTCTTC
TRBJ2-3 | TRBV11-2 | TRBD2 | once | CASSLTSGGYTDTQYF | TGTGCCAGCAGCTTAACTAGCGGGGGTTACACAGATACGCAGTATTTT
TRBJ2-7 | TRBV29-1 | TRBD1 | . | CSATGGIGREQYF | TGCAGCGCCACAGGGGGCATAGGTCGCGAGCAGTACTTC
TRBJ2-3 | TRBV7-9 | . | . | CASIPGPWLVDTQYF | TGTGCCAGCATCCCCGGCCCTTGGCTAGTAGATACGCAGTATTTT
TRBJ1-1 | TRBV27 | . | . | CASSPGGAGTEAFF | TGTGCCAGCAGCCCGGGGGGCGCAGGCACTGAAGCTTTCTTT
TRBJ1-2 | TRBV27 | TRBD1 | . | CASSFWDRGRDGYGYTF | TGTGCCAGCAGTTTTTGGGACAGGGGGCGCGATGGCTATGGCTACACCTTC
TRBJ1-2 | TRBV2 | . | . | CASSSQGQANYGYTF | TGTGCCAGCAGTTCCCAGGGCCAAGCTAACTATGGCTACACCTTC
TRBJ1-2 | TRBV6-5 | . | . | CASSYSGGMLSYTF | TGTGCCAGCAGTTACTCGGGGGGGATGTTGAGCTACACCTTC
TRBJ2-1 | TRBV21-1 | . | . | CASSKARGGPGGQQFF | TGTGCCAGCAGCAAAGCGCGAGGAGGGCCTGGAGGTCAGCAGTTCTTC
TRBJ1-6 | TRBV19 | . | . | CASRQGRGSYNSPLHF | TGTGCCAGTAGACAGGGAAGGGGCTCCTATAATTCACCCCTCCACTTT
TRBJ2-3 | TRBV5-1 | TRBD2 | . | CASSSRTSGGTDTQYF | TGCGCCAGCAGCTCGAGGACTAGCGGGGGGACAGATACGCAGTATTTT
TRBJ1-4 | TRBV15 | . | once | CATSEGRTSEKLFF | TGTGCCACCAGCGAGGGCCGCACGAGCGAAAAACTGTTTTTT
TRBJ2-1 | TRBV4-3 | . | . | CASSQEQVPEMQFF | TGCGCCAGCAGCCAAGAACAGGTACCGGAGATGCAGTTCTTC
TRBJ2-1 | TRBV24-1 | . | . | CATSDGGIDNEQFF | TGTGCCACCAGTGACGGAGGAATAGACAATGAGCAGTTCTTC
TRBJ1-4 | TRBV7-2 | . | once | CASSPRVSNEKLFF | TGTGCCAGCAGCCCCCGGGTCTCTAATGAAAAACTGTTTTTT
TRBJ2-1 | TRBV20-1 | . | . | CSAAYRNEQFF | TGCAGTGCTGCCTATCGGAATGAGCAGTTCTTC
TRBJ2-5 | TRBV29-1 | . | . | CSVEDQAYSEETQYF | TGCAGCGTTGAAGATCAAGCGTACTCTGAAGAGACCCAGTACTTC
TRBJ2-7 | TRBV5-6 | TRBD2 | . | CASCYLYLAGSYEQYF | TGTGCCAGCTGTTATCTTTACCTAGCGGGTTCCTACGAGCAGTACTTC
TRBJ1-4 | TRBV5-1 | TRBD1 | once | CASSFGQGASNEKLFF | TGCGCCAGCAGCTTCGGACAGGGGGCTTCTAATGAAAAACTGTTTTTT
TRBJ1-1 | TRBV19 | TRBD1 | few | CASSPDRLNTEAFF | TGTGCCAGTAGTCCGGACAGGCTGAACACTGAAGCTTTCTTT
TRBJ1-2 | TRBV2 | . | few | CASSEGSADGYTF | TGTGCCAGCAGTGAAGGCTCTGCGGATGGCTACACCTTC
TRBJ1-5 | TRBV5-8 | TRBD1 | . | CASSLALGQGNQPQHF | TGTGCCAGCAGCTTGGCCCTTGGACAGGGCAATCAGCCCCAGCATTTT
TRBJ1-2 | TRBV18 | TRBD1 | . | CASSPGTGVGYTF | TGTGCCAGCTCACCAGGGACAGGGGTGGGCTACACCTTC
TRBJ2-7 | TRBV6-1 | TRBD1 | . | CASSEASPTGLTIRDYEQYF | TGTGCCAGCAGTGAAGCCTCCCCGACAGGGTTGACGATACGGGACTACGAGCAGTACTTC
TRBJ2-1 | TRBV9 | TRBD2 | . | CASSPTGLAGVNEQFF | TGTGCCAGCAGCCCCACCGGACTAGCGGGGGTCAATGAGCAGTTCTTC
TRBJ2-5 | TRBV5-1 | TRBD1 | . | CASSPGQGARETQYF | TGCGCCAGCAGCCCCGGACAGGGGGCGAGAGAGACCCAGTACTTC
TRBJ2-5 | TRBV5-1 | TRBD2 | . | CASRPTSGVQETQYF | TGCGCCAGCCGACCGACTAGCGGGGTCCAAGAGACCCAGTACTTC
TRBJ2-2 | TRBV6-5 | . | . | CASRGQWSGELFF | TGTGCCAGCAGGGGACAATGGTCCGGGGAGCTGTTTTTT
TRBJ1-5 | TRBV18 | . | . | CASSPRSSSNQPQHF | TGTGCCAGCTCACCTAGGAGTTCTAGCAATCAGCCCCAGCATTTT
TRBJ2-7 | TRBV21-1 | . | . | CASSKPIPGAYEQYF | TGTGCCAGCAGCAAACCGATCCCAGGGGCCTACGAGCAGTACTTC
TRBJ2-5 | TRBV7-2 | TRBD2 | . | CASSSPSGGRGETQYF | TGTGCCAGCAGCTCCCCTAGCGGGGGGCGAGGAGAGACCCAGTACTTC
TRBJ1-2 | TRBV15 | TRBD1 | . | CATSRDATGSRYGYTF | TGTGCCACCAGCAGAGACGCGACAGGGAGTCGTTATGGCTACACCTTC
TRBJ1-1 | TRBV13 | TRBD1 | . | CASSFSGTAGTEAFF | TGTGCCAGCAGCTTCTCCGGGACAGCCGGCACTGAAGCTTTCTTT
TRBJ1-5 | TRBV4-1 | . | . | CASSQGEVDQPQHF | TGCGCCAGCAGCCAAGGAGAGGTCGATCAGCCCCAGCATTTT